Sequencing of this TCR beta chain was carried out in a study of blood T cell repertoires in COVID-19. For the study at large: Sample material is recorded as cDNA or gDNA derived from T cells, B-cell-depleted T cells, or PBMCs.

TCRdb keeps only in-frame clones here, not all; method: immunoSEQ multiplex PCR. Of about 330,000 clones in the sample, roughly 86% were seen once. Trimming pared 3 bases from V and 5 bases from J, leaving 14 bases between. CDR3 length equals 15 residues. Per germline, CDR1 SGHRS and CDR2 YFSETQ. The source material was peripheral blood. The chain joins TRBV5-1 to TRBJ2-2, with D perhaps matching TRBD1 (6 bases). The receptor's source is a man aged 25 to 40 with COVID-19, enrolled during active disease. The CDR3 region has the DNA TGCGCCAGCAGCTCAGCCGGGACAACAACCGGGGAGCTGTTTTTT. The encoded protein is CASSSAGTTTGELFF.